This TCR beta chain stems from a study of identical twins. This clonotype was detected a few times. TCRdb independently ran MiXCR on the 5' RACE reads; one entry per CDR3 protein. The sample has 250,000 to 300,000 distinct CDR3 sequences; 8.5% to 9.5% are singletons. Germline V gene lookup returns CDR1 MNHEY and CDR2 SMNVEV (reference sequence). With 5 bases removed from V and 3 bases from J, the gap between germline ends came to 14 bases. The CDR3 has 14 residues. These same records also appear under a second study, on yellow fever vaccine responses in identical twins.

Material for sequencing was CD8+ T cells sorted from blood. The sequence derives from a woman younger than 30 in good health. This chain links TRBV27 with TRBJ2-7; either TRBD1 or TRBD2 may supply D (5 bases each). CDR3 in amino acids: CASSLGTGYYEQYF. Written as DNA, the CDR3 is TGTGCCAGCAGTCTGGGGACGGGTTACTACGAGCAGTACTTC.